The rows below give T cell receptor beta chains drawn from one sample of a study of blood T cell repertoires in COVID-19. Some clones are missing from TCRdb's copy, which holds only in-frame ones; the method was immunoSEQ multiplex PCR. This sample has approximately 360,000 clones, with around 89% found just once. The material sequenced was PBMCs or T cells enriched from blood (not recorded which). These receptors originate from a woman aged 30 to 39 with acute COVID-19. The CDR3 runs from the conserved cysteine through the conserved F or W. D genes are given only for firm matches. Clone sizes are given selectively: once, few, many, or a class where the clone is expanded.

V gene: TRBV18; clone size: .; J gene: TRBJ1-6; D gene: TRBD1; CDR3 protein: CASSPMGQGYYNSPLHF; CDR3 DNA: TGTGCCAGCTCACCCATGGGACAGGGGTACTATAATTCACCCCTCCACTTT
V gene: TRBV5-8; clone size: .; J gene: TRBJ1-6; D gene: TRBD1; CDR3 protein: CASSLWGQGAPGSPLHF; CDR3 DNA: TGTGCCAGCAGCTTGTGGGGACAGGGGGCCCCAGGGTCACCCCTCCACTTT
V gene: TRBV18; clone size: .; J gene: TRBJ1-4; D gene: .; CDR3 protein: CASSPGTPREKLFF; CDR3 DNA: TGTGCCAGCTCACCCGGGACTCCGAGGGAAAAACTGTTTTTT
V gene: TRBV3-1/TRBV3-2; clone size: .; J gene: TRBJ2-1; D gene: TRBD1; CDR3 protein: CASSRRDSSSYNEQFF; CDR3 DNA: TGTGCCAGCAGCCGCCGGGACAGTAGCTCCTACAATGAGCAGTTCTTC
V gene: TRBV19; clone size: .; J gene: TRBJ1-5; D gene: .; CDR3 protein: CASKALEGGLSNQPQHF; CDR3 DNA: TGTGCTAGTAAGGCTCTGGAGGGCGGGTTGAGCAATCAGCCCCAGCATTTT
V gene: TRBV5-1; clone size: .; J gene: TRBJ1-4; D gene: TRBD1; CDR3 protein: CASRPTGASNEKLFF; CDR3 DNA: TGCGCCAGCAGACCTACAGGGGCGAGTAATGAAAAACTGTTTTTT
V gene: TRBV10-3; clone size: .; J gene: TRBJ1-5; D gene: TRBD1; CDR3 protein: CAISESGRGLNQPQHF; CDR3 DNA: TGTGCCATCAGTGAGTCGGGCAGGGGGCTCAATCAGCCCCAGCATTTT
V gene: TRBV24-1; clone size: many; J gene: TRBJ1-6; D gene: .; CDR3 protein: CATRRTGSPLHF; CDR3 DNA: TGTGCCACCAGAAGAACAGGGTCACCCCTCCACTTT
V gene: TRBV24-1; clone size: .; J gene: TRBJ2-3; D gene: .; CDR3 protein: CATHSGHTQYF; CDR3 DNA: TGTGCCACCCATTCAGGCCATACGCAGTATTTT
V gene: TRBV6-1; clone size: .; J gene: TRBJ1-2; D gene: .; CDR3 protein: CASSESPRGVGYTF; CDR3 DNA: TGTGCCAGCAGTGAATCCCCAAGGGGTGTTGGCTACACCTTC
V gene: TRBV18; clone size: .; J gene: TRBJ2-2; D gene: .; CDR3 protein: CASSGAAITNTGELFF; CDR3 DNA: TGTGCCAGCTCAGGGGCAGCGATAACGAACACCGGGGAGCTGTTTTTT
V gene: TRBV15; clone size: once; J gene: TRBJ2-5; D gene: TRBD1; CDR3 protein: CATSSNRGLGETQYF; CDR3 DNA: TGTGCCACCAGTTCTAACAGGGGGCTCGGGGAGACCCAGTACTTC
V gene: TRBV11-1; clone size: .; J gene: TRBJ2-3; D gene: .; CDR3 protein: CASSPPSVVGTDTQYF; CDR3 DNA: TGTGCCAGCAGCCCTCCTTCGGTAGTAGGCACAGATACGCAGTATTTT
V gene: TRBV6-5; clone size: once; J gene: TRBJ1-1; D gene: .; CDR3 protein: CASSYQGLAFF; CDR3 DNA: TGTGCCAGCAGTTACCAGGGTTTAGCTTTCTTT
V gene: TRBV7-6; clone size: .; J gene: TRBJ2-7; D gene: .; CDR3 protein: CASSPRDTYEQYF; CDR3 DNA: TGTGCCAGCAGCCCCCGGGACACCTACGAGCAGTACTTC
V gene: TRBV27; clone size: .; J gene: TRBJ1-4; D gene: .; CDR3 protein: CASSRQWQVDEKLFF; CDR3 DNA: TGTGCCAGCAGTCGACAGTGGCAGGTGGATGAAAAACTGTTTTTT
V gene: TRBV5-1; clone size: many; J gene: TRBJ2-1; D gene: .; CDR3 protein: CASSLMGEAHEQFF; CDR3 DNA: TGCGCCAGCAGCTTGATGGGGGAGGCTCATGAGCAGTTCTTC
V gene: TRBV4-1; clone size: .; J gene: TRBJ2-5; D gene: TRBD1; CDR3 protein: CASSQDDRGETQYF; CDR3 DNA: TGCGCCAGCAGCCAGGATGACAGGGGGGAGACCCAGTACTTC
V gene: TRBV7-8; clone size: .; J gene: TRBJ1-2; D gene: .; CDR3 protein: CASSLAGSGYTF; CDR3 DNA: TGTGCCAGCAGCTTAGCGGGCAGTGGCTACACCTTC
V gene: TRBV4-2; clone size: .; J gene: TRBJ2-7; D gene: .; CDR3 protein: CASSQDGYKGGASSYEQYF; CDR3 DNA: TGTGCCAGCAGCCAAGATGGTTATAAAGGCGGGGCCAGCTCCTACGAGCAGTACTTC
V gene: TRBV5-1; clone size: .; J gene: TRBJ2-1; D gene: TRBD2; CDR3 protein: CASSLLGGGYNEQFF; CDR3 DNA: TGCGCCAGCAGCTTGTTGGGCGGGGGCTACAATGAGCAGTTCTTC
V gene: TRBV9; clone size: .; J gene: TRBJ1-2; D gene: .; CDR3 protein: CASSRLTRGNPYGYTF; CDR3 DNA: TGTGCCAGCAGCCGTTTAACCAGGGGAAACCCTTATGGCTACACCTTC
V gene: TRBV7-9; clone size: .; J gene: TRBJ2-1; D gene: .; CDR3 protein: CASSLADRYNEQFF; CDR3 DNA: TGTGCCAGCAGCTTAGCCGACAGATACAATGAGCAGTTCTTC
V gene: TRBV5-1; clone size: .; J gene: TRBJ2-7; D gene: TRBD2; CDR3 protein: CASSSPGGLGYEQYF; CDR3 DNA: TGCGCCAGCAGTTCTCCGGGGGGTCTCGGTTACGAGCAGTACTTC
V gene: TRBV7-9; clone size: .; J gene: TRBJ2-7; D gene: .; CDR3 protein: CASSLAQGIHEQYF; CDR3 DNA: TGTGCCAGCAGCTTAGCGCAGGGTATCCACGAGCAGTACTTC
V gene: TRBV2; clone size: .; J gene: TRBJ1-1; D gene: .; CDR3 protein: CASSERSGGRNTEAFF; CDR3 DNA: TGTGCCAGCAGTGAAAGGTCTGGGGGCAGGAACACTGAAGCTTTCTTT
V gene: TRBV7-3; clone size: .; J gene: TRBJ2-2; D gene: .; CDR3 protein: CASSLQGGVTGELFF; CDR3 DNA: TGTGCCAGCAGCCTCCAAGGCGGTGTTACCGGGGAGCTGTTTTTT
V gene: TRBV27; clone size: .; J gene: TRBJ2-7; D gene: TRBD1; CDR3 protein: CASSLMGTGPSYEQYF; CDR3 DNA: TGTGCCAGCAGCCTTATGGGGACAGGGCCGTCCTACGAGCAGTACTTC
V gene: TRBV2; clone size: .; J gene: TRBJ1-1; D gene: .; CDR3 protein: CASSTGNLPEAFF; CDR3 DNA: TGTGCCAGCAGTACAGGGAATCTCCCTGAAGCTTTCTTT
V gene: TRBV19; clone size: .; J gene: TRBJ1-5; D gene: TRBD1; CDR3 protein: CASTKDRGLGSNQPQHF; CDR3 DNA: TGTGCCAGTACCAAGGACAGGGGGCTCGGAAGCAATCAGCCCCAGCATTTT
V gene: TRBV24-1; clone size: .; J gene: TRBJ1-2; D gene: TRBD1; CDR3 protein: CATSDPGQAYGYTF; CDR3 DNA: TGTGCCACCAGTGACCCGGGACAGGCCTATGGCTACACCTTC
V gene: TRBV10-3; clone size: .; J gene: TRBJ1-2; D gene: TRBD1; CDR3 protein: CAISARQGDYGYTF; CDR3 DNA: TGTGCCATCAGTGCGAGACAGGGTGATTATGGCTACACCTTC
V gene: TRBV7-9; clone size: .; J gene: TRBJ2-7; D gene: TRBD2; CDR3 protein: CASSRSIGAGLAGEQYF; CDR3 DNA: TGTGCCAGCAGCAGATCTATCGGGGCAGGACTAGCTGGCGAGCAGTACTTC
V gene: TRBV9; clone size: .; J gene: TRBJ2-1; D gene: TRBD2; CDR3 protein: CASSNSGATEQFF; CDR3 DNA: TGTGCCAGCAGCAATAGCGGGGCCACTGAGCAGTTCTTC
V gene: TRBV21-1; clone size: .; J gene: TRBJ2-7; D gene: .; CDR3 protein: CASSKEGTPSYEQYF; CDR3 DNA: TGTGCCAGCAGCAAAGAGGGGACACCTTCCTACGAGCAGTACTTC
V gene: TRBV4-1; clone size: few; J gene: TRBJ1-3; D gene: TRBD1; CDR3 protein: CASSQVQGAGNTIYF; CDR3 DNA: TGCGCCAGCAGCCAAGTACAGGGGGCCGGAAACACCATATATTTT
V gene: TRBV15; clone size: .; J gene: TRBJ2-5; D gene: TRBD1; CDR3 protein: CATSRGQGTRALVIETQYF; CDR3 DNA: TGTGCCACCAGCAGAGGACAGGGGACCCGGGCATTGGTTATTGAGACCCAGTACTTC
V gene: TRBV29-1; clone size: few; J gene: TRBJ1-1; D gene: TRBD1; CDR3 protein: CSVEEGTGRGAFF; CDR3 DNA: TGCAGCGTTGAAGAAGGGACAGGGAGGGGAGCTTTCTTT
V gene: TRBV2; clone size: .; J gene: TRBJ2-2; D gene: .; CDR3 protein: CASSTDSSAGELFF; CDR3 DNA: TGTGCCAGCAGTACGGACAGTAGTGCCGGGGAGCTGTTTTTT
V gene: TRBV27; clone size: .; J gene: TRBJ1-2; D gene: TRBD1; CDR3 protein: CASSLLGQGAGGYTF; CDR3 DNA: TGTGCCAGCAGTTTATTGGGACAGGGGGCGGGTGGCTACACCTTC
V gene: TRBV19; clone size: .; J gene: TRBJ1-5; D gene: TRBD1; CDR3 protein: CASSTRTGIPGQPQHF; CDR3 DNA: TGTGCCAGTAGTACGCGGACAGGGATCCCTGGACAGCCCCAGCATTTT
V gene: TRBV2; clone size: once; J gene: TRBJ1-3; D gene: .; CDR3 protein: CASRPIGDTIYF; CDR3 DNA: TGTGCCAGCAGGCCCATCGGGGACACCATATATTTT
V gene: TRBV25-1; clone size: .; J gene: TRBJ1-4; D gene: .; CDR3 protein: CASRLEGLREKLFF; CDR3 DNA: TGTGCCAGCAGACTAGAGGGTTTACGCGAAAAACTGTTTTTT
V gene: TRBV4-1; clone size: .; J gene: TRBJ2-1; D gene: TRBD1; CDR3 protein: CASSHRDRETNEQFF; CDR3 DNA: TGCGCCAGCAGCCATCGAGACAGGGAAACAAATGAGCAGTTCTTC
V gene: TRBV11-1; clone size: .; J gene: TRBJ1-1; D gene: .; CDR3 protein: CASSLSRQGTEAFF; CDR3 DNA: TGTGCCAGCAGCTTGAGCCGCCAGGGCACTGAAGCTTTCTTT
V gene: TRBV5-1; clone size: .; J gene: TRBJ1-2; D gene: TRBD1; CDR3 protein: CASSSLDRGLSYTF; CDR3 DNA: TGCGCCAGCAGCTCCTTAGACAGGGGGCTAAGCTACACCTTC
V gene: TRBV4-2; clone size: .; J gene: TRBJ2-1; D gene: .; CDR3 protein: CASSPSLGAASSYNEQFF; CDR3 DNA: TGTGCCAGCAGCCCCTCCCTTGGAGCGGCTAGCTCCTACAATGAGCAGTTCTTC
V gene: TRBV19; clone size: .; J gene: TRBJ2-3; D gene: .; CDR3 protein: CASSIASFRADTQYF; CDR3 DNA: TGTGCCAGTAGTATTGCAAGCTTTCGGGCAGATACGCAGTATTTT
V gene: TRBV4-1; clone size: .; J gene: TRBJ2-7; D gene: .; CDR3 protein: CASSQLRTDPLEQYF; CDR3 DNA: TGCGCCAGCAGCCAACTCCGGACAGATCCGCTCGAGCAGTACTTC
V gene: TRBV23-1; clone size: .; J gene: TRBJ2-3; D gene: .; CDR3 protein: CASSQSSRVLGTDTQYF; CDR3 DNA: TGCGCCAGCAGTCAATCTTCCCGGGTTTTGGGCACAGATACGCAGTATTTT
V gene: TRBV9; clone size: .; J gene: TRBJ2-1; D gene: TRBD2; CDR3 protein: CASSALPVAGGQYNEQFF; CDR3 DNA: TGTGCCAGCAGCGCACTTCCCGTAGCGGGGGGGCAATACAATGAGCAGTTCTTC
V gene: TRBV11-3; clone size: .; J gene: TRBJ2-5; D gene: TRBD2; CDR3 protein: CASSLEETSGSKETQYF; CDR3 DNA: TGTGCCAGCAGCTTAGAGGAGACTAGCGGGAGTAAAGAGACCCAGTACTTC
V gene: TRBV5-6; clone size: .; J gene: TRBJ1-1; D gene: TRBD1; CDR3 protein: CASTRQGAIGDTEAFF; CDR3 DNA: TGTGCCAGCACTCGCCAGGGGGCGATCGGGGACACTGAAGCTTTCTTT
V gene: TRBV11-3; clone size: .; J gene: TRBJ2-1; D gene: .; CDR3 protein: CASTLEAGVSRNEQFF; CDR3 DNA: TGTGCCAGCACCCTGGAGGCAGGAGTTAGCAGGAATGAGCAGTTCTTC
V gene: TRBV6-5; clone size: once; J gene: TRBJ2-3; D gene: TRBD2; CDR3 protein: CASSFAGGTYTQYF; CDR3 DNA: TGTGCCAGCAGTTTTGCGGGGGGCACATATACGCAGTATTTT
V gene: TRBV28; clone size: .; J gene: TRBJ2-2; D gene: TRBD2; CDR3 protein: CASSPGGGGTGELFF; CDR3 DNA: TGTGCCAGCAGTCCGGGCGGGGGGGGCACCGGGGAGCTGTTTTTT
V gene: TRBV15; clone size: once; J gene: TRBJ2-2; D gene: .; CDR3 protein: CATRIGTGTGELFF; CDR3 DNA: TGTGCCACCAGAATCGGCACGGGCACCGGGGAGCTGTTTTTT
V gene: TRBV5-1; clone size: .; J gene: TRBJ2-1; D gene: TRBD2; CDR3 protein: CASSTHSGGYNEQFF; CDR3 DNA: TGCGCCAGCAGCACCCATTCGGGGGGTTACAATGAGCAGTTCTTC